The clone carrying this TCR beta chain was recorded many times. Its cognate antigen is unknown. The CDR3 runs 18 residues. The ends lost 2 bases at V and 0 bases at J; junction bases unmatched: 6. Looked up from germline, CDR1 is SGHRS and CDR2 is YFSETQ. This sample is part of a study of blood T cells in healthy people across ages. Study outcomes and limitations: With naive T cell percentage, TCR beta diversity showed a strong correlation.

The second PCR ran about 6 to 12 cycles with a sample-barcoded 5' primer and J-beta primers. Each CDR3 protein is one row after TCRdb ran MiXCR on the 5' RACE reads. The table records 630,000 or so distinct CDR3 sequences, 25% to 35% of them present only once. The TCR sequence derives from a woman aged 80 or older in good health. The rearrangement joins TRBV5-1 to TRBJ2-1, with 12 bases matching TRBD2. Sequenced sample: blood. This CDR3 reads CASSFGLAGTSSYNEQFF. CDR3 bases: TGCGCCAGCAGCTTCGGACTAGCGGGGACAAGCTCCTACAATGAGCAGTTCTTC.